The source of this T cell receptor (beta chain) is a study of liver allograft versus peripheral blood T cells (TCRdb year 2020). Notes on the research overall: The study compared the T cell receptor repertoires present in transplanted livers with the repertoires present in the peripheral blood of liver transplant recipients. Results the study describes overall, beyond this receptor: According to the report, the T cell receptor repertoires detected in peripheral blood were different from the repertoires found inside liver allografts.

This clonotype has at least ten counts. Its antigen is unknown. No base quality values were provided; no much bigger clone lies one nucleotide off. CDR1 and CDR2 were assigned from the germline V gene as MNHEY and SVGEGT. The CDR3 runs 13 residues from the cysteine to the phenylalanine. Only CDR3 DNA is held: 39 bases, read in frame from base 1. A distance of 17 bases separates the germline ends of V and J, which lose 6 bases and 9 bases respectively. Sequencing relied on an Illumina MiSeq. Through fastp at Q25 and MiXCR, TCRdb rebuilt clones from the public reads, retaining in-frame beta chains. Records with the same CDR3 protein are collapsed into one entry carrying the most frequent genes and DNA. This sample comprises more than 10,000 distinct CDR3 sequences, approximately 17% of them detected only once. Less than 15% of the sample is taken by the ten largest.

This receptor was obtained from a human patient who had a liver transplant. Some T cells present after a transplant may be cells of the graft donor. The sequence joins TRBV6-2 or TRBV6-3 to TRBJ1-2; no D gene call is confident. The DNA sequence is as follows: TGTGCCAGCAGGGCAGAAGGCCCGAAAAGCTACACCTTC. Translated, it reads CASRAEGPKSYTF.